The clone carrying this TCR beta chain was recorded only once. The target antigen is unknown. V dropped 8 bases and J dropped 1 base, with 11 bases sitting between them. The CDR3 has 13 amino acids. Germline V gene sequence: CDR1 MNHEY, CDR2 SMNVEV (reference sequence). Expressed TCRB transcripts were sequenced because the isolated RNA had all been reverse transcribed beforehand. Profiling relied on immunoSEQ multiplex PCR, and the TCRdb table lists in-frame clones only, not all of them. The sample records fewer than 350,000 clones, 14% to 15% being singletons. These data come from a study of beta chain features in type 1 diabetes. Study-level findings and limits: Among all four CD4+ subsets, Type 1 diabetes patients had TCRB CDR3s that were moderately but significantly shorter. Patients with type 1 diabetes carried fewer insertions and had more deletions at their VDJ junctions. Patients' naive, central memory and Treg TCRB repertoires seemed closer to one another than those of healthy donors.

Every donor had blood drawn once into heparin, around 120 mL on average. Via CD45RO/CCR7/CD25/CD127/CD95/CD27, cells of the CD4+ naive, central memory, regulatory and stem cell-like memory subsets were sorted. The sample comprised naive CD4+ T cells from blood. The chain carries TRBV27 and TRBJ2-5, with unresolved D. The receptor's source is a man in his late teens or twenties with type 1 diabetes. CDR3 sequence: CASGAALQETQYF. The DNA of the CDR3 is TGTGCCAGCGGCGCAGCGCTCCAAGAGACCCAGTACTTC.